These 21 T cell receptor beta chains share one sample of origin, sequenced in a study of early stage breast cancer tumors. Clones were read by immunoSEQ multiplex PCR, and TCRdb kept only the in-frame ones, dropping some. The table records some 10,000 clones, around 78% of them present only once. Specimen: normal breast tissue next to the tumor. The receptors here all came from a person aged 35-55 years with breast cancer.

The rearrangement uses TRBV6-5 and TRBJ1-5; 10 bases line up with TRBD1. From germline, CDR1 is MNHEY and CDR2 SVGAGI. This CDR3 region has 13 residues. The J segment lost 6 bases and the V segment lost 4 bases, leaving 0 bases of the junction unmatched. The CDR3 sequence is CASSWDRGQPQHF. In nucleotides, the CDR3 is TGTGCCAGCAGTTGGGACAGGGGTCAGCCCCAGCATTTT.

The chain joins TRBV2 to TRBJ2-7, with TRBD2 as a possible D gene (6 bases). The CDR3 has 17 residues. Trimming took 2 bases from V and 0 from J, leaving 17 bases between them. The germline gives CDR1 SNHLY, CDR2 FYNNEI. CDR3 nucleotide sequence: TGTGCCAGCAGTGAAAGTCTGGGGGACTGGAGCTCCTACGAGCAGTACTTC. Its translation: CASSESLGDWSSYEQYF.

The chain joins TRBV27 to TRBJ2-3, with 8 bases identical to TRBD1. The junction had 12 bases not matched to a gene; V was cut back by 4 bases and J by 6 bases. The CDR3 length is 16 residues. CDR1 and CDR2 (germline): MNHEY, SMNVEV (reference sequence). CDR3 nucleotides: TGTGCCAGCAGTTCCGACAGGGGCTACAGAGAGGATACGCAGTATTTT. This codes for CASSSDRGYREDTQYF.

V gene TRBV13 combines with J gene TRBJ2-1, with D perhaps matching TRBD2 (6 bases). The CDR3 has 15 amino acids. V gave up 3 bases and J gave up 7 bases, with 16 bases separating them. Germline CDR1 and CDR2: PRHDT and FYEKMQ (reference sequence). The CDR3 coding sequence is TGTGCCAGCAGCTTTATAGGAGGGATACGGAATGAGCAGTTCTTC. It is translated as CASSFIGGIRNEQFF.

CDR3 sequence: CASSETGSYGYTF. The CDR3 region has the DNA TGTGCCAGCAGCGAGACAGGGTCCTATGGCTACACCTTC. This chain connects TRBV2 to TRBJ1-2; 7 bases align to TRBD1. This CDR3 has 13 amino acids. The V gene end was trimmed by 6 bases and the J gene end by 4 bases; junction bases not matched to a gene: 5. Germline lookup yields CDR1 SNHLY and CDR2 FYNNEI.

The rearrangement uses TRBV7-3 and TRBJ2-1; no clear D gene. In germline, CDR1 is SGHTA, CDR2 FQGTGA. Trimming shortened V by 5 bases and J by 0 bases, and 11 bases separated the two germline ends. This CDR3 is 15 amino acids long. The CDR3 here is CASSRQASSYNEQFF. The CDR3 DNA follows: TGTGCCAGCAGCCGCCAGGCCAGCTCCTACAATGAGCAGTTCTTC.

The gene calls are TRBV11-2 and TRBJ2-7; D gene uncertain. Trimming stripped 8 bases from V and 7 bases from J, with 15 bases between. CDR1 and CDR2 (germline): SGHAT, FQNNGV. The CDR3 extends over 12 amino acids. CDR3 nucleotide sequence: TGTGCCAGCGGGCAACAATTGAGGGAGCAGTACTTC. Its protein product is CASGQQLREQYF.

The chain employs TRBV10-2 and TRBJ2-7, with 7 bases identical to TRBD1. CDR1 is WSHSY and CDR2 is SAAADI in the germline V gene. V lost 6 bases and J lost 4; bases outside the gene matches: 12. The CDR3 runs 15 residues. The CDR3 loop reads CASSPGQKSLYEQYF. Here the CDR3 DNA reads TGCGCCAGCAGCCCGGGACAGAAGAGTCTTTACGAGCAGTACTTC.

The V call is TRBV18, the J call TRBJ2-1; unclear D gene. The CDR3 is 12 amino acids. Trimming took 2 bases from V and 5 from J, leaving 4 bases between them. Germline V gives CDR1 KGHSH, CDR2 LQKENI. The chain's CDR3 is CASSPGNNEQFF. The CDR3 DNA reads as TGTGCCAGCTCACCAGGGAACAATGAGCAGTTCTTC.

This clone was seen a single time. This CDR3 reads CASRILASETQYF. CDR3 in DNA: TGTGCCAGCAGGATACTAGCGTCGGAGACCCAGTACTTC. The chain is built from TRBV6-6 and TRBJ2-5; 7 bases map to TRBD2. CDR1 is MNHNY, CDR2 SVGAGI, per germline (reference sequence). The CDR3 spans 13 residues. V lost 6 bases to trimming and J lost 5 bases; unmatched junction nucleotides: 6.

CDR3: CASSQDDFTSYNEQFF. CDR3 DNA: TGCGCCAGCAGCCAAGATGACTTTACCTCCTACAATGAGCAGTTCTTC. The rearrangement joins TRBV4-1 to TRBJ2-1; D remains unclear. CDR3 size: 16 residues. Trimming cost V 0 bases and J 0 bases, with 9 bases left between them. Germline values: CDR1 MGHRA, CDR2 YSYEKL.

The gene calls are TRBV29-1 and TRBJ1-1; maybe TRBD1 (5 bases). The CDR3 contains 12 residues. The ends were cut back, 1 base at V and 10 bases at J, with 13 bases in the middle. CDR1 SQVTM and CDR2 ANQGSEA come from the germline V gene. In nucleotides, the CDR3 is TGCAGCGTTGAAGCCGCGGGGGTGGGAGCTTTCTTT. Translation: CSVEAAGVGAFF.

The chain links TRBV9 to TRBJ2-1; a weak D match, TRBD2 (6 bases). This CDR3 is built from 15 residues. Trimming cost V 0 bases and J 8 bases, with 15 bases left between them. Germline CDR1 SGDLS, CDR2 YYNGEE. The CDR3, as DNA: TGTGCCAGCAGCGTAGGGGAGGACTTTTGGGATGAGCAGTTCTTC. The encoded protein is CASSVGEDFWDEQFF.

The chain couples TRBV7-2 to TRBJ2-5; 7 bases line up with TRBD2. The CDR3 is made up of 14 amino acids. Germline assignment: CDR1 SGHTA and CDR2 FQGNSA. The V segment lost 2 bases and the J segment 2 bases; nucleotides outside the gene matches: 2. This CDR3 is CASSLQAGQETQYF. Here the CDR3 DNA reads TGTGCCAGCAGCTTACAAGCGGGGCAAGAGACCCAGTACTTC.

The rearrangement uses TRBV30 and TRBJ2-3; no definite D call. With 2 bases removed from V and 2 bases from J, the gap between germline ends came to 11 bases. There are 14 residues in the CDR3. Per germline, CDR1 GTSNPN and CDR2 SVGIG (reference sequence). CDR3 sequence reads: CAWSQGKYTDTQYF. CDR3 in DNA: TGTGCCTGGAGTCAAGGGAAGTACACAGATACGCAGTATTTT.

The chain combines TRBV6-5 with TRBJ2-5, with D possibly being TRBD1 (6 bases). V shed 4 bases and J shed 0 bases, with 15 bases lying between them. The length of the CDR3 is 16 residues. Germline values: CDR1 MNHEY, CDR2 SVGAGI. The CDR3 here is CASSLGQGSYQETQYF. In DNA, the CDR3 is TGTGCCAGCAGTTTGGGGCAGGGGTCGTACCAAGAGACCCAGTACTTC.

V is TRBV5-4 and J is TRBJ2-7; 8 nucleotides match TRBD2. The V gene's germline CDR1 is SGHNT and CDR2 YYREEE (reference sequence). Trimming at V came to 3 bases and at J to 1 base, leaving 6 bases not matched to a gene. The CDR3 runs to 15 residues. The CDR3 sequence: CASSSKTSGSYEQYF. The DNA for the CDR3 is TGTGCCAGCAGCTCCAAAACTAGCGGATCCTACGAGCAGTACTTC.

DNA of the CDR3: TGTGCCAGCAGTTATTCCCCCAACACTGAAGCTTTCTTT. It codes for CASSYSPNTEAFF. The chain combines TRBV28 with TRBJ1-1; no clear D gene. The CDR3 extends over 13 amino acids. The germline gives CDR1 MDHEN, CDR2 SYDVKM. With 4 bases removed from V and 2 bases from J, the gap between germline ends came to 8 bases.

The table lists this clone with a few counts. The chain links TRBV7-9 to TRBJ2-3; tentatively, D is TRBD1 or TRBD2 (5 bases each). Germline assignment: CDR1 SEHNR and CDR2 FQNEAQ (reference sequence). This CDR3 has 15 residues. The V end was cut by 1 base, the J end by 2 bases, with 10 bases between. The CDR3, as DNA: TGTGCCAGCAGCTTAGGAATGGGACCCACAGATACGCAGTATTTT. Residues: CASSLGMGPTDTQYF.

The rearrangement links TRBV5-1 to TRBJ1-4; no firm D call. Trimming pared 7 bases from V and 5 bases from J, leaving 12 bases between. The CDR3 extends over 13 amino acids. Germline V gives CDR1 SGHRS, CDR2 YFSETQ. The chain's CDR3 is CASAPQANEKLFF. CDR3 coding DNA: TGCGCCAGCGCGCCCCAGGCAAATGAAAAACTGTTTTTT.

CDR3: CASSLDLSDRGYEQYF. The CDR3 nucleotides read TGTGCCAGCAGCTTAGATCTCTCGGACAGGGGCTACGAGCAGTACTTC. The rearrangement joins TRBV11-3 to TRBJ2-7; TRBD1 aligns across 9 bases. Trimming took 0 bases from V and 3 from J; bases not matched to a gene: 6. The CDR3 loop spans 16 amino acids. Looked up from germline, CDR1 is SGHNT and CDR2 is YENEEA.